Described below is a single TCR beta chain sequence and its context. This record comes from a study of cytotoxic CD8 clonotypes in ibrutinib-treated CLL. The CDR3 runs to 15 residues. CDR1 is MNHNS, CDR2 SASEGT, per germline. The ends were cut back, 4 bases at V and 7 bases at J, with 17 bases in the middle. Only in-frame clones appear in the TCRdb table, and some are missing; sequencing was by immunoSEQ multiplex PCR. The sample has under 150,000 clones; less than 90% are singletons. The J gene is TRBJ2-1, the V gene TRBV6-1; D is undetermined. The specimen was PBMCs, collected after 24 months of ibrutinib treatment. This TCR was recovered from a human donor with chronic lymphocytic leukemia. CDR3 in amino acids: CASSVQEGDYNEQFF. The CDR3, as DNA: TGTGCCAGCAGTGTACAAGAAGGAGATTATAATGAGCAGTTCTTC.